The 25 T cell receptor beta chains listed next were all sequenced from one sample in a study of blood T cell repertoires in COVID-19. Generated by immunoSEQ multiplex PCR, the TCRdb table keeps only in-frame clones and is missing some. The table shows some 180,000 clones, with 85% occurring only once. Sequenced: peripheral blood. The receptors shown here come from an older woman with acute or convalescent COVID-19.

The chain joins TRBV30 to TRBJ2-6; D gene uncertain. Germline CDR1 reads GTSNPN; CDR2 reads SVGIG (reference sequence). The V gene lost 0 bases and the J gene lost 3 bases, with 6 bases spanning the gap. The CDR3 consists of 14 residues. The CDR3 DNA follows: TGTGCCTGGAGTGTAGTCGGTGGGGCCAACGTCCTGACTTTC. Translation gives CAWSVVGGANVLTF.

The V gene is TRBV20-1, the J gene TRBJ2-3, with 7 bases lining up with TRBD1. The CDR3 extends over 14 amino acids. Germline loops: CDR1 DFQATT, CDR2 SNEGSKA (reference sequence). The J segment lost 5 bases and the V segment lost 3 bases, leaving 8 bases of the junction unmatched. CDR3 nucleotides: TGCAGTGCTAGTCTGGCAGGGGGTAAAGATACGCAGTATTTT. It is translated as CSASLAGGKDTQYF.

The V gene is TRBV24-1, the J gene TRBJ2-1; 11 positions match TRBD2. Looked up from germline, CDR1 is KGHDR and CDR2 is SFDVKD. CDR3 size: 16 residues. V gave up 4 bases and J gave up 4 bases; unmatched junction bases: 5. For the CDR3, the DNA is TGTGCCACCAGTGACCCTTCTAGCGGGGGGTACAATGAGCAGTTCTTC. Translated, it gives CATSDPSSGGYNEQFF.

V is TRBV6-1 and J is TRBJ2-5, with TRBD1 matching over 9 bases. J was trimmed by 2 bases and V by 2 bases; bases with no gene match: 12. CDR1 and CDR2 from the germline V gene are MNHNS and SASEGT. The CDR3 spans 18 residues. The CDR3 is CASSERIWGTGIQETQYF. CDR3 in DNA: TGTGCCAGCAGTGAAAGAATTTGGGGGACAGGGATTCAAGAGACCCAGTACTTC.

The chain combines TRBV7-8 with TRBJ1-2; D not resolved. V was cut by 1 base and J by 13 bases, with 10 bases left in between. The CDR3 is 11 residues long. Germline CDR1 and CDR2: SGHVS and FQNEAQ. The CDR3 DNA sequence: TGTGCCAGCAGCTTAGGCCTCGGGGTCACCTTC. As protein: CASSLGLGVTF.

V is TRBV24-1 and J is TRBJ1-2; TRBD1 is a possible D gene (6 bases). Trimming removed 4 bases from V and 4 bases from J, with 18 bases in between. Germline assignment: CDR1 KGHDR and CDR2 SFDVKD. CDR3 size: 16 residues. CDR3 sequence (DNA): TGTGCCACCAGTGAAGAGGGTGAGAGGGGGTCCTATGGCTACACCTTC. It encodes CATSEEGERGSYGYTF.

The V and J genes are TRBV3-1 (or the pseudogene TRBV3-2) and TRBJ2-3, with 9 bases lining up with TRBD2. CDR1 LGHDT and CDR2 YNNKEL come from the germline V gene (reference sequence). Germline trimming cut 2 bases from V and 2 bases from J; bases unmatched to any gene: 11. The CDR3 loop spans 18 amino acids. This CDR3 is CASSQSFQAGGYTDTQYF. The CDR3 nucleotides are TGTGCCAGCAGCCAATCGTTCCAAGCGGGAGGCTACACAGATACGCAGTATTTT.

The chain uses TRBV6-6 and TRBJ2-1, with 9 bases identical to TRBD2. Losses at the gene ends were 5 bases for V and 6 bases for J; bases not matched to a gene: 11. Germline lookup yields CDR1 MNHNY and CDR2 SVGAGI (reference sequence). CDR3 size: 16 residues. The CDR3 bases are TGTGCCAGCAGTCGCCCCGGGACTAGCCGGCGCAATGAGCAGTTCTTC. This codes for CASSRPGTSRRNEQFF.

CDR3 nucleotide sequence: TGTGCCAGCAGCTTTAGGTTCCAGTCAGGGGAGACCCAGTACTTC. Its protein is CASSFRFQSGETQYF. This sequence joins TRBV11-3 and TRBJ2-5; possibly TRBD1 for D (5 bases). V was pared by 3 bases and J by 5 bases, with 16 bases between. Germline values: CDR1 SGHNT, CDR2 YENEEA. This CDR3 contains 15 residues. Full variable domain (rest looked up from reference TRBV11-3 and TRBJ2-5): EAGVVQSPRYKIIEKKQPVAFWCNPISGHNTLYWYLQNLGQGPELLIRYENEEAVDDSQLPKDRFSAERLKGVDSTLKIQPAELGDSAVYLCASSFRFQSGETQYFGPGTRLLVL.

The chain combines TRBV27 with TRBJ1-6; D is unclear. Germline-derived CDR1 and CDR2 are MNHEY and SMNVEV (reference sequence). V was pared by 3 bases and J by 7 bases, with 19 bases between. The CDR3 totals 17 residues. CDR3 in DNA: TGTGCCAGCAGTTTTTCGACGAGCACGACTACGAATTCACCCCTCCACTTT. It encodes CASSFSTSTTTNSPLHF.

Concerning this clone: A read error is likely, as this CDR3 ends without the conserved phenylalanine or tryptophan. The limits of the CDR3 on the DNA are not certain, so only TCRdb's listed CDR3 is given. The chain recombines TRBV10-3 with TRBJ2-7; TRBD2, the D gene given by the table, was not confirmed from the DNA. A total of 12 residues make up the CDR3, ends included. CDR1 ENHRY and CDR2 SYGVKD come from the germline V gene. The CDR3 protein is CAISESRLPGII.

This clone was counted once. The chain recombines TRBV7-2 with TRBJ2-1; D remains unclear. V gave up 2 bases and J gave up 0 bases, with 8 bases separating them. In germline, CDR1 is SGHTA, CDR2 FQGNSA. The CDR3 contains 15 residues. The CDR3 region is CASSLTSTSYNEQFF. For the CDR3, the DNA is TGTGCCAGCAGCTTAACGTCTACCTCCTACAATGAGCAGTTCTTC.

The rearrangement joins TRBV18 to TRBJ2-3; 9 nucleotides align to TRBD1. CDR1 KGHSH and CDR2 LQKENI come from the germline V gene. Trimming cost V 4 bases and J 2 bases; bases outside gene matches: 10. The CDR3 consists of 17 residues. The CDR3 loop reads CASSRGQGYGDTDTQYF. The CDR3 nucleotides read TGTGCCAGCTCACGGGGACAGGGTTACGGAGACACAGATACGCAGTATTTT. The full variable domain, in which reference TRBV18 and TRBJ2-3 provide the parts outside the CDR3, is NAGVMQNPRHLVRRRGQEARLRCSPMKGHSHVYWYRQLPEEGLKFMVYLQKENIIDESGMPKERFSAEFPKEGPSILRIQQVVRGDSAAYFCASSRGQGYGDTDTQYFGPGTRLTVL.

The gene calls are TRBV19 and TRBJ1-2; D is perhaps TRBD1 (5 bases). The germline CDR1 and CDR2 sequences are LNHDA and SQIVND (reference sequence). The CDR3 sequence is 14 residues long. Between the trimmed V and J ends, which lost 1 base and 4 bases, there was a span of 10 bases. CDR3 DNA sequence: TGTGCCAGTAGTATAGGTAGGGGAGGCTATGGCTACACCTTC. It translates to CASSIGRGGYGYTF. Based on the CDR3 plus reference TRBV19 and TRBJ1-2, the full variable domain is DGGITQSPKYLFRKEGQNVTLSCEQNLNHDAMYWYRQDPGQGLRLIYYSQIVNDFQKGDIAEGYSVSREKKESFPLTVTSAQKNPTAFYLCASSIGRGGYGYTFGSGTRLTVV.

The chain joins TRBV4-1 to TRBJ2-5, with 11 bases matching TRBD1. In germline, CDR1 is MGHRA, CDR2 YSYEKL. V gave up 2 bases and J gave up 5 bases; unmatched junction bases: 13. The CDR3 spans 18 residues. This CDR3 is CASSQIATGQGAGETQYF. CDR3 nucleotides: TGCGCCAGCAGCCAAATCGCGACCGGACAGGGGGCCGGGGAGACCCAGTACTTC.

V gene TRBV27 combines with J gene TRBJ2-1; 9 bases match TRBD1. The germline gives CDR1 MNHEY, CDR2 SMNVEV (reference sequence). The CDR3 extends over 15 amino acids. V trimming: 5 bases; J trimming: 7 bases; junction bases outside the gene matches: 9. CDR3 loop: CASSRRDRVLNEQFF. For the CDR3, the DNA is TGTGCCAGCAGTCGGCGGGACAGGGTTTTGAATGAGCAGTTCTTC.

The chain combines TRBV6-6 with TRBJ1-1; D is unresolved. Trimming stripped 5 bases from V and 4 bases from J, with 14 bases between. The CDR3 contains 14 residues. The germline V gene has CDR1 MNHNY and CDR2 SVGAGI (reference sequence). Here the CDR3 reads CASSRPGGVTEAFF. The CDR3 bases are TGTGCCAGCAGTCGCCCGGGTGGTGTCACTGAAGCTTTCTTT.

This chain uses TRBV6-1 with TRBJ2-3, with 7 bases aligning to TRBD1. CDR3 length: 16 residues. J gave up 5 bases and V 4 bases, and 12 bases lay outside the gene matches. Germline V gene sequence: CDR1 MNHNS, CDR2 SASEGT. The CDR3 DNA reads TGTGCCAGCAGTGGACGACAGGGTCAGGGATTAGATACGCAGTATTTT. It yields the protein CASSGRQGQGLDTQYF.

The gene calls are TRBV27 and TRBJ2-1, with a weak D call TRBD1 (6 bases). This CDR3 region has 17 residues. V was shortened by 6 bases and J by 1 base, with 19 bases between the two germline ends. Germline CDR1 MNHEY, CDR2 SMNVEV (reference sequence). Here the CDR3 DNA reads TGTGCCAGCAGCCCGCGGGTAGGGGGTATGTCCTACAATGAGCAGTTCTTC. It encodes CASSPRVGGMSYNEQFF.

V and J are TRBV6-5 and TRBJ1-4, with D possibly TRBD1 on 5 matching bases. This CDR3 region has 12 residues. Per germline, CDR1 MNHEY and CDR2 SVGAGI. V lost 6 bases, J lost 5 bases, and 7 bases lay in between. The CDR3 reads CASRQGNEKLFF. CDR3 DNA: TGTGCCAGCAGGCAGGGAAATGAAAAACTGTTTTTT.

The CDR3 DNA follows: TGTGCCAGCAGTCGGGTCCCCCATGAGCAGTTCTTC. Residues: CASSRVPHEQFF. The chain couples TRBV12-3 or TRBV12-4 to TRBJ2-1; D not certain. Trimming removed 5 bases at V and 8 bases at J, with 10 bases between. The CDR3 is made up of 12 amino acids.

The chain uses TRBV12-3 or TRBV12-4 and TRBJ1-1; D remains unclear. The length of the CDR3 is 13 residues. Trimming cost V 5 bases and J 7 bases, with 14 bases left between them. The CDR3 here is CASSPVLGGEAFF. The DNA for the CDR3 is TGTGCCAGCAGTCCCGTCTTAGGCGGTGAAGCTTTCTTT.

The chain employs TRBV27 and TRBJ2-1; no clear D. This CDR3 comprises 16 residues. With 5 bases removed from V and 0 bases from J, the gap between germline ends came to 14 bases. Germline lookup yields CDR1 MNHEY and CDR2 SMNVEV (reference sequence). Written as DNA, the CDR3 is TGTGCCAGCAGTGTAGACACCTCGAGCTCCTACAATGAGCAGTTCTTC. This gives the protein CASSVDTSSSYNEQFF.

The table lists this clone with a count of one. CDR3 loop: CASSLGENQPQHF. In DNA, the CDR3 is TGTGCCAGCAGCTTAGGGGAGAATCAGCCCCAGCATTTT. The rearrangement uses TRBV7-6 and TRBJ1-5, with unresolved D. Germline CDR1 and CDR2: SGHVS and FNYEAQ. V shed 1 base and J shed 4 bases, with 5 bases lying between them. The CDR3 is made up of 13 amino acids.

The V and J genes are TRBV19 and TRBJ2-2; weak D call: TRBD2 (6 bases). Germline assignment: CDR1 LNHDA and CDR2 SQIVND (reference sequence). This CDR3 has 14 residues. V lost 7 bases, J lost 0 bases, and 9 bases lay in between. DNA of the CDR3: TGTGCCAGTACGGGACTCTCGAACACCGGGGAGCTGTTTTTT. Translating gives CASTGLSNTGELFF.